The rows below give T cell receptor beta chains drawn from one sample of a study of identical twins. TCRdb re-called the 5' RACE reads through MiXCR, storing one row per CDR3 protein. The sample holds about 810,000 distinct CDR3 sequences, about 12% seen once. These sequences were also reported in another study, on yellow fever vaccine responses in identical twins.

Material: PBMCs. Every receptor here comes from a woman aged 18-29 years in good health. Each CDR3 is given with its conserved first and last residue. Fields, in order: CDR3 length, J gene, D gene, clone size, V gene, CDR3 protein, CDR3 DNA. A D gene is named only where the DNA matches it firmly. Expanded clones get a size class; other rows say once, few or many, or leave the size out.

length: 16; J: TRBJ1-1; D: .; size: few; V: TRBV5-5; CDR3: CASSLSGQTMNTEAFF; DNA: TGTGCCAGCAGCTTGAGTGGCCAGACCATGAACACTGAAGCTTTCTTT
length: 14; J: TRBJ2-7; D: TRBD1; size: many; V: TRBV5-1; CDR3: CASSFERDSYEQYF; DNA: TGCGCCAGCAGCTTCGAACGGGACAGTTACGAGCAGTACTTC
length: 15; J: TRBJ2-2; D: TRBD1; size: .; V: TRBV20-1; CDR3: CSASVRPRGTGELFF; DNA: TGCAGTGCTAGCGTCCGGCCCAGGGGGACCGGGGAGCTGTTTTTT
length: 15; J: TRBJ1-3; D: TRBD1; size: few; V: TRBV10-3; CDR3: CAINPGGSSGNTIYF; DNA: TGTGCCATCAACCCAGGGGGTAGCTCTGGAAACACCATATATTTT
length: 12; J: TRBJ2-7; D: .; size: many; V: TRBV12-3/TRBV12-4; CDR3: CASSFWYHEQYF; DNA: TGTGCCAGCAGTTTTTGGTATCACGAGCAGTACTTC
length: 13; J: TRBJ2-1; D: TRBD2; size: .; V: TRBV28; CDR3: CASLLAGYNEQFF; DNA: TGTGCCAGCCTGCTAGCGGGGTACAATGAGCAGTTCTTC
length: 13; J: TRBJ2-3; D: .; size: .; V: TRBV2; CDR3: CASNRDSTDTQYF; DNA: TGTGCCAGCAATCGGGATAGCACAGATACGCAGTATTTT
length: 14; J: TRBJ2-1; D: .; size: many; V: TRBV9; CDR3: CASSSGVSYNEQFF; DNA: TGTGCCAGCAGCTCGGGGGTCTCCTACAATGAGCAGTTCTTC
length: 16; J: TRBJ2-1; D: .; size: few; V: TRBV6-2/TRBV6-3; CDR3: CASSRRLGLFNNEQFF; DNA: TGTGCCAGCAGTCGGCGTCTGGGACTTTTCAACAATGAGCAGTTCTTC
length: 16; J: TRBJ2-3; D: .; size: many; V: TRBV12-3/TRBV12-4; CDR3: CASSLGQGPRTDTQYF; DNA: TGTGCCAGCAGTTTAGGTCAGGGGCCGCGCACAGATACGCAGTATTTT